These 20 T cell receptor beta chains came from one sample sequenced in a study of cytomegalovirus exposure and HLA in healthy donors. The PCR employed 60 Vbeta primers together with 13 Jbeta primers. Repertoires were generated with immunoSEQ multiplex PCR, while TCRdb's copy carries only in-frame clones and drops some. The sample lists about 130,000 clones; about 80% were seen once. Sequencing input: PBMCs. All receptors come from a man aged 35 to 55 in good health and CMV-seronegative.

This clone was detected once. The chain employs TRBV27 and TRBJ2-6, with D uncertain. Germline CDR1 MNHEY, CDR2 SMNVEV (reference sequence). This CDR3 contains 16 residues. V gave up 3 bases and J gave up 1 base, with 10 bases separating them. CDR3 region: CASSLGSPSGANVLTF. The CDR3 region has the DNA TGTGCCAGCAGTTTGGGCAGCCCATCTGGGGCCAACGTCCTGACTTTC.

This chain joins TRBV6-5 and TRBJ2-7; 8 positions match TRBD2. Trimming took 6 bases from V and 3 from J; bases not matched to a gene: 4. The germline gives CDR1 MNHEY, CDR2 SVGAGI. The CDR3 has 13 residues. CDR3 protein: CASRDSGSYEQYF. CDR3 in DNA: TGTGCCAGCAGGGACAGCGGGAGCTACGAGCAGTACTTC.

The gene calls are TRBV2 and TRBJ1-6; 8 nucleotides line up with TRBD1. CDR1 SNHLY and CDR2 FYNNEI come from the germline V gene. The CDR3 is 16 residues long. V lost 2 bases and J lost 8; bases outside the gene matches: 8. The CDR3 sequence: CASSEQGAGVYSPLHF. CDR3 DNA sequence: TGTGCCAGCAGTGAACAGGGGGCAGGAGTGTATTCACCCCTCCACTTT.

This clone occurred a few times. The chain employs TRBV30 and TRBJ1-6; 7 nucleotides match TRBD1. Trimming took 5 bases from V and 15 from J; bases not matched to a gene: 16. The CDR3 totals 14 residues. Per germline, CDR1 GTSNPN and CDR2 SVGIG (reference sequence). DNA for the CDR3: TGTGCCTGGGCCCGGGACAGTAACGATTTGGTCCTCCACTTT. Translating gives CAWARDSNDLVLHF.

The rearrangement uses TRBV19 and TRBJ2-7; TRBD1 aligns across 7 bases. The CDR3 totals 15 residues. Looked up from germline, CDR1 is LNHDA and CDR2 is SQIVND (reference sequence). V shed 3 bases and J 2 bases; nucleotides not matched to a gene: 7. CDR3 amino acids: CASSIRRQGPYEQYF. The CDR3 bases are TGTGCCAGTAGTATCCGTCGACAGGGACCCTACGAGCAGTACTTC.

J is TRBJ2-7 and V is TRBV28; 7 nucleotides align to TRBD1. CDR1 and CDR2 (germline): MDHEN, SYDVKM. This CDR3 contains 15 residues. Unmatched junction bases numbered 8, after V lost 5 bases and J lost 1 base. Written as DNA, the CDR3 is TGTGCCAGCAGTCTGGCACAGACAGGGTCCTACGAGCAGTACTTC. Translated, it gives CASSLAQTGSYEQYF.

This chain connects TRBV5-1 to TRBJ2-1; no firm D call. Trimming took off 4 bases at V and 0 bases at J, with 17 bases between the two ends. The germline V gene has CDR1 SGHRS and CDR2 YFSETQ. CDR3 length: 17 amino acids. The CDR3 spells CASSPARTISSYNEQFF. The CDR3 DNA is TGCGCCAGCAGCCCCGCCAGAACAATAAGCTCCTACAATGAGCAGTTCTTC.

The CDR3 spells CASSPRTSDNNEQFF. CDR3 coding DNA: TGTGCCAGCTCACCACGGACTAGCGACAACAATGAGCAGTTCTTC. V usage is TRBV18 and J usage is TRBJ2-1, with 9 bases aligning to TRBD2. CDR1 is KGHSH, CDR2 LQKENI, per germline. V shed 1 base and J 5 bases; nucleotides not matched to a gene: 3. This CDR3 is 15 amino acids long. The full variable domain, rest sourced from reference TRBV18 and TRBJ2-1, is NAGVMQNPRHLVRRRGQEARLRCSPMKGHSHVYWYRQLPEEGLKFMVYLQKENIIDESGMPKERFSAEFPKEGPSILRIQQVVRGDSAAYFCASSPRTSDNNEQFFGPGTRLTVL.

The V and J genes are TRBV30 and TRBJ1-1, with D unclear. This CDR3 region has 15 residues. CDR1 is GTSNPN, CDR2 SVGIG, per germline (reference sequence). V was cut by 0 bases and J by 0 bases, with 11 bases left in between. The CDR3 DNA reads TGTGCCTGGAGTGTACACCCAGACTTGAACACTGAAGCTTTCTTT. Residues: CAWSVHPDLNTEAFF.

The V and J genes are TRBV27 and TRBJ1-5; D unclear. The CDR3 extends over 16 amino acids. Germline V lookup: CDR1 MNHEY, CDR2 SMNVEV (reference sequence). Trimming removed 6 bases at V and 1 base at J, with 16 bases between. The CDR3 region is CASSESYVRSNQPQHF. The CDR3 DNA reads as TGTGCCAGCAGCGAGAGTTACGTCCGAAGCAATCAGCCCCAGCATTTT.

The V gene is TRBV5-1, the J gene TRBJ2-7; 14 positions agree with TRBD2. Germline V gene sequence: CDR1 SGHRS, CDR2 YFSETQ. J gave up 6 bases and V 4 bases, and 3 bases lay outside the gene matches. CDR3 length: 14 amino acids. DNA for the CDR3: TGCGCCAGCAGCCCTGGACTAGCGGGAGGCGAGCAGTACTTC. Translating it yields CASSPGLAGGEQYF.

V gene TRBV6-5 combines with J gene TRBJ2-2; no firm D call. Germline values: CDR1 MNHEY, CDR2 SVGAGI. V was cut by 5 bases and J by 7 bases, with 11 bases left in between. There are 13 residues in the CDR3. CDR3 residues: CASSDAAGGELFF. In DNA form, the CDR3 reads TGTGCCAGCAGTGACGCGGCTGGCGGGGAGCTGTTTTTT.

The chain couples TRBV21-1 to TRBJ2-5; TRBD2 is the table's D call, not checked against the DNA. TRBV21-1 is a pseudogene segment. The CDR3 consists of 16 residues. The CDR3 loop is CASSLTSGRVGETQYF. The CDR3 coding sequence is TGTGCCAGCAGCCTGACAAGCGGGAGGGTGGGTGAGACCCAGTACTTC.

V usage is TRBV28 and J usage is TRBJ2-5, with D possibly matching TRBD2 (6 bases). This CDR3 comprises 14 residues. Germline V gene sequence: CDR1 MDHEN, CDR2 SYDVKM. Trimming stripped 6 bases from V and 4 bases from J, with 15 bases between. The CDR3 is CASSSASVGETQYF. The DNA for the CDR3 is TGTGCCAGCAGCTCGGCTAGCGTCGGAGAGACCCAGTACTTC.

The rearrangement joins TRBV5-4 to TRBJ2-1; 11 bases line up with TRBD2. The V and J ends lost 4 bases and 7 bases, in that order; junction bases with no gene match: 13. Germline V gene data show CDR1 as SGHNT and CDR2 as YYREEE (reference sequence). The CDR3 has 17 residues. Here the CDR3 DNA reads TGTGCCAGCAGCCTTAGAACGACTAGCGGGATGGGGAATGAGCAGTTCTTC. The encoded protein is CASSLRTTSGMGNEQFF.

In this sample, this clone turned up a few times. The CDR3 is CASSAESRGTEAFF. The CDR3 region has the DNA TGTGCCAGCAGCGCGGAAAGCAGGGGCACTGAAGCTTTCTTT. This rearrangement joins TRBV9 to TRBJ1-1, with a tentative D call TRBD1 (6 bases). Trimming removed 3 bases from V and 4 bases from J, with 13 bases in between. Germline V gives CDR1 SGDLS, CDR2 YYNGEE. The CDR3 is 14 residues long.

This chain connects TRBV4-1 to TRBJ2-6, with D hard to call. Trimming pared 3 bases from V and 4 bases from J, leaving 10 bases between. The CDR3 has 15 residues. Germline assignment: CDR1 MGHRA and CDR2 YSYEKL. CDR3 residues: CASSQETAGANVLTF. CDR3 sequence (DNA): TGCGCCAGCAGCCAGGAGACCGCGGGGGCCAACGTCCTGACTTTC.

This clone has more than one count but fewer than ten. The V and J genes are TRBV7-9 and TRBJ1-2; 9 bases fit TRBD1. V lost 3 bases, J lost 4 bases, and 3 bases stayed unmatched. Germline V CDR1 and CDR2: SEHNR, FQNEAQ (reference sequence). CDR3 length: 14 residues. Written as DNA, the CDR3 is TGTGCCAGCAGCTTGATGGGACAGGGCTATGGCTACACCTTC. Translated, it gives CASSLMGQGYGYTF. Supplemented by reference TRBV7-9 and TRBJ1-2, the full variable domain reads DTGVSQNPRHKITKRGQNVTFRCDPISEHNRLYWYRQTLGQGPEFLTYFQNEAQLEKSRLLSDRFSAERPKGSFSTLEIQRTEQGDSAMYLCASSLMGQGYGYTFGSGTRLTVV.

The chain combines TRBV5-4 with TRBJ2-3; 8 positions agree with TRBD2. The length of the CDR3 is 15 residues. Per germline, CDR1 SGHNT and CDR2 YYREEE (reference sequence). V shed 1 base and J 2 bases; nucleotides not matched to a gene: 3. As DNA, the CDR3 is TGTGCCAGCAGCTTGACAGCGGGAGCCACAGATACGCAGTATTTT. Translating it yields CASSLTAGATDTQYF.

V and J are TRBV10-2 and TRBJ2-5; D might be TRBD1 (5 bases). This CDR3 region has 16 residues. The germline V gene encodes CDR1 WSHSY and CDR2 SAAADI. Trimming shortened V by 0 bases and J by 4 bases, and 15 bases separated the two germline ends. CDR3 sequence (DNA): TGCGCCAGCAGTGAGTCGACACAGGCCTTGTTAGAGACCCAGTACTTC. Translated, it gives CASSESTQALLETQYF.